This T cell receptor (beta chain) was profiled in a study of post-analysis software for immune sequencing data. Across the study: Courses of disease covered relapsing-remitting, secondary progressive and progressive-relapsing multiple sclerosis. Study conclusions and caveats: The five TRBV segments detected at higher frequency in patients than in controls included TRBV5-6, TRBV5-1 and TRBV20-1. The authors found that F measure strongly co-clustered same-batch samples. Compared with controls, patients showed significantly lower normalized Chao1 diversity.

The CDR3 is 15 amino acids. With V trimmed by 3 bases and J by 6 bases, 9 bases remained unmatched. CDR1 SGDLS and CDR2 YYNGEE come from the germline V gene. Incorporated into the TCR beta cDNA libraries were unique molecular identifiers, which served to reduce PCR and sequencing biases. Some 500,000 cDNA molecules were obtained per 1 to 10 million input T cells. TCRdb independently ran MiXCR on the PCR reads; one entry per CDR3 protein. This table holds about 460,000 distinct CDR3 sequences, nearly 45% found once. A word on this clonotype: Its antigen is unidentified.

The rearrangement links TRBV9 to TRBJ2-1, with 7 bases lining up with TRBD2. The sequenced material came from blood. The clonotype originates from a girl aged 5-17 years with multiple sclerosis. The CDR3 loop is CASSAGLVPSNEQFF. The CDR3 coding sequence is TGTGCCAGCAGCGCCGGACTAGTTCCTTCCAATGAGCAGTTCTTC.